This TCR beta chain appears in the sequencing data of a study of CD8 T cells in Susac syndrome. Germline V lookup: CDR1 LNHDA, CDR2 SQIVND (reference sequence). The CDR3 totals 19 residues. V was clipped by 3 bases and J by 1 base; unmatched bases: 9. TCR beta sequencing covered blood CD8+ and CD4+ T cells. Bulk CD8+ and CD4+ cells came from magnetic negative isolation; CD8+ TEMRA by FACS. Concerning this clonotype itself: The antigen is undetermined.

Reverse transcription of about 0.45 to 1 ug RNA was carried out with random hexamers. In TCRdb, the immunoSEQ multiplex PCR reads were re-called with MiXCR into one record per CDR3 protein. The sample contains approximately 140,000 distinct CDR3 sequences, 85% to 95% of which appear only once. Points from the study as a whole: As the study acknowledged, the number of individuals who were part of its TCR sequencing and HLA analysis was relatively small.

The chain couples TRBV19 to TRBJ2-1, with TRBD2 identical over 13 bases. Sequencing was done on a sample of CD4+ T cells from PBMCs. This TCR was recovered from a human donor with multiple sclerosis. The CDR3 here is CASSMLRGLAGPSYNEQFF. The CDR3 DNA sequence: TGTGCCAGTAGTATGCTCCGGGGACTAGCGGGGCCATCCTACAATGAGCAGTTCTTC.